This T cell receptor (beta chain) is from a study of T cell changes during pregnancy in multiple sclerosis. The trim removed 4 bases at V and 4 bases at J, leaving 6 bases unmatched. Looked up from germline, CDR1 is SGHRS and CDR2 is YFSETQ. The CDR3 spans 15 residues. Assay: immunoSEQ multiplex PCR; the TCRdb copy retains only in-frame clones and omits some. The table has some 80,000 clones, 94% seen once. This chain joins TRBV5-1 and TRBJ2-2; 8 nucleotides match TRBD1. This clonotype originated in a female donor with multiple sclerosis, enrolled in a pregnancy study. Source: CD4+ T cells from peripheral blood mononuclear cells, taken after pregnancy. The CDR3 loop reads CASSPGGKVTGELFF. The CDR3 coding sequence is TGCGCCAGCAGCCCAGGGGGCAAGGTCACCGGGGAGCTGTTTTTT.